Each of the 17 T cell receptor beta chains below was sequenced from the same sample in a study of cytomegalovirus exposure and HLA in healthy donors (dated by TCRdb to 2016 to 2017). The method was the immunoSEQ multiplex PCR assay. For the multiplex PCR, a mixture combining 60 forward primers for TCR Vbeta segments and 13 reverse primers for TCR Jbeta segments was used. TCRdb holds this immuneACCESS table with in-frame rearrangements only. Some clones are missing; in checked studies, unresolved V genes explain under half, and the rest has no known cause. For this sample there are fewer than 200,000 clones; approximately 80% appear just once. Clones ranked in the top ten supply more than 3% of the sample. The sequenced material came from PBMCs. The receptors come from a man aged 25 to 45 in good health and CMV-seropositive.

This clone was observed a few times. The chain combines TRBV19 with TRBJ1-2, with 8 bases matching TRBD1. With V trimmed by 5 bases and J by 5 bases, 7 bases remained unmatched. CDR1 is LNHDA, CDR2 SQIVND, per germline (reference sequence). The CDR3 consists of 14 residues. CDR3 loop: CASSDRTGKYGYTF. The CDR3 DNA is TGTGCCAGTAGTGACCGGACAGGGAAGTATGGCTACACCTTC.

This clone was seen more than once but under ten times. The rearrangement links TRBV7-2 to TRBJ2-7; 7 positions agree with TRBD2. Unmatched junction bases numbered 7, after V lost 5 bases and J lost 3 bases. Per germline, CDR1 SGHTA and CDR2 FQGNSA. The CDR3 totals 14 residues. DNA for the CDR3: TGTGCCAGCAGCCCGGGGGGACGGTACTACGAGCAGTACTTC. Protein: CASSPGGRYYEQYF.

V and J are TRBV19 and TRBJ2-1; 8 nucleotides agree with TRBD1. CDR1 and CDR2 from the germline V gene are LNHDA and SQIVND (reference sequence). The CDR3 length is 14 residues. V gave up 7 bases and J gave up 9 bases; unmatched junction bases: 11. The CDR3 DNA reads TGTGCCAGTACCCTGACAGGGGTCTACGGTGAGCAGTTCTTC. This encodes CASTLTGVYGEQFF.

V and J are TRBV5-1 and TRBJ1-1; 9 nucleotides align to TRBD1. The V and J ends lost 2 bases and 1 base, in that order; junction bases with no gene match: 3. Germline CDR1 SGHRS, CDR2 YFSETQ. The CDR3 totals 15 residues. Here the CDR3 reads CASSFLGQGNTEAFF. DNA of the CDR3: TGCGCCAGCAGCTTCCTGGGACAGGGGAACACTGAAGCTTTCTTT.

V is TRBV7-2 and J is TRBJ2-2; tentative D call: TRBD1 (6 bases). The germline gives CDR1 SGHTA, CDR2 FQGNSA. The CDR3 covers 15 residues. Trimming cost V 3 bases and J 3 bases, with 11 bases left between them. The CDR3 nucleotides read TGTGCCAGCAGCTTTTGGCAGGGGTACACCGGGGAGCTGTTTTTT. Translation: CASSFWQGYTGELFF. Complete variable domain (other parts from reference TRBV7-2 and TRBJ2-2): GAGVSQSPSNKVTEKGKDVELRCDPISGHTALYWYRQSLGQGLEFLIYFQGNSAPDKSGLPSDRFSAERTGGSVSTLTIQRTQQEDSAVYLCASSFWQGYTGELFFGEGSRLTVL.

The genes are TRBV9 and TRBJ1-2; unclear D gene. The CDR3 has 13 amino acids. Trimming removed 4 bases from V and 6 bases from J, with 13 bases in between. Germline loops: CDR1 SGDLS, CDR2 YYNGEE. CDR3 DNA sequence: TGTGCCAGCAGCACCTTTGAGGGAAATGGCTACACCTTC. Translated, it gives CASSTFEGNGYTF.

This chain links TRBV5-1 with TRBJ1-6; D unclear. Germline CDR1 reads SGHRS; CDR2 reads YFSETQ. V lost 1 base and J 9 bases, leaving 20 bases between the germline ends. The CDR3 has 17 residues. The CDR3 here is CASSLIGLRSNGSPLHF. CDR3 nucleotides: TGCGCCAGCAGCTTGATTGGTCTGAGGAGTAACGGTTCACCCCTCCACTTT. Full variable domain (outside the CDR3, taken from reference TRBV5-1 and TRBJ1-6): KAGVTQTPRYLIKTRGQQVTLSCSPISGHRSVSWYQQTPGQGLQFLFEYFSETQRNKGNFPGRFSGRQFSNSRSEMNVSTLELGDSALYLCASSLIGLRSNGSPLHFGNGTRLTVT.

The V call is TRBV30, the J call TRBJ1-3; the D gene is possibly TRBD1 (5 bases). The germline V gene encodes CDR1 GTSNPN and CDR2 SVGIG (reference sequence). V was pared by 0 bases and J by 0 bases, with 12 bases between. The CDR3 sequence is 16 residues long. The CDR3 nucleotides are TGTGCCTGGAGTGTACGCAGGGCTCTCTCTGGAAACACCATATATTTT. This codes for CAWSVRRALSGNTIYF. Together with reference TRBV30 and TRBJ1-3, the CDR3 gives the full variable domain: SQTIHQWPATLVQPVGSPLSLECTVEGTSNPNLYWYRQAAGRGLQLLFYSVGIGQISSEVPQNLSASRPQDRQFILSSKKLLLSDSGFYLCAWSVRRALSGNTIYFGEGSWLTVV.

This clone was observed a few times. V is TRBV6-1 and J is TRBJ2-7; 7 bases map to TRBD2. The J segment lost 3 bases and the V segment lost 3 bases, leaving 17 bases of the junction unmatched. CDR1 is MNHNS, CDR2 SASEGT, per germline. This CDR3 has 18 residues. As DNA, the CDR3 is TGTGCCAGCAGTGAGGGGGGGTGGACCGGGTTGAGCAGCTACGAGCAGTACTTC. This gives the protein CASSEGGWTGLSSYEQYF.

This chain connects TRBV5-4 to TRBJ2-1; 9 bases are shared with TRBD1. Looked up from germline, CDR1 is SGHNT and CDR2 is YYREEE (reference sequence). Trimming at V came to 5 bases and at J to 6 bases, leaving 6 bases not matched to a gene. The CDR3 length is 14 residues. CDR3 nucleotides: TGTGCCAGCAGTACGGCACAGGGGGCCAATGAGCAGTTCTTC. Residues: CASSTAQGANEQFF.

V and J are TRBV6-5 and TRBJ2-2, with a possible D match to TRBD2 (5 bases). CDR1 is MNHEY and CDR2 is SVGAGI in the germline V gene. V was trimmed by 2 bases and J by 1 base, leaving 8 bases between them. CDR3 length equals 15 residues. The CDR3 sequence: CASSYAAGNTGELFF. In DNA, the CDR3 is TGTGCCAGCAGTTACGCGGCGGGGAACACCGGGGAGCTGTTTTTT.

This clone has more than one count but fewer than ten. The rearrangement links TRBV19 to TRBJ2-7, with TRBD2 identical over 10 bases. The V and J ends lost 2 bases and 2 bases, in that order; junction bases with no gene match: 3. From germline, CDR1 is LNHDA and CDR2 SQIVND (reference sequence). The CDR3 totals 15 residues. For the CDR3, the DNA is TGTGCCAGTAGTATACGGACTAGCGGCGCCTACGAGCAGTACTTC. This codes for CASSIRTSGAYEQYF. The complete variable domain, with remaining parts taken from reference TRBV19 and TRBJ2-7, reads DGGITQSPKYLFRKEGQNVTLSCEQNLNHDAMYWYRQDPGQGLRLIYYSQIVNDFQKGDIAEGYSVSREKKESFPLTVTSAQKNPTAFYLCASSIRTSGAYEQYFGPGTRLTVT.

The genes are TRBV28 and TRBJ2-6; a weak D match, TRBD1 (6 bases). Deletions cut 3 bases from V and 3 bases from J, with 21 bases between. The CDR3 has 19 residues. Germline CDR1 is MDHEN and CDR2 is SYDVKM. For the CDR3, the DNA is TGTGCCAGCAGTTTGCGCCGGGACAAGGTGACCCTTGGGGCCAACGTCCTGACTTTC. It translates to CASSLRRDKVTLGANVLTF.

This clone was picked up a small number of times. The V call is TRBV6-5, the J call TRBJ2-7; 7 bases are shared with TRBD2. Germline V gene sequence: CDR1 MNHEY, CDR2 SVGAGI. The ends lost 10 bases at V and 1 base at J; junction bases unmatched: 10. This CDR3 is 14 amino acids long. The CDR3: CAISKRGDSYEQYF. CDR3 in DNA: TGTGCCATATCCAAGCGGGGTGATTCCTACGAGCAGTACTTC.

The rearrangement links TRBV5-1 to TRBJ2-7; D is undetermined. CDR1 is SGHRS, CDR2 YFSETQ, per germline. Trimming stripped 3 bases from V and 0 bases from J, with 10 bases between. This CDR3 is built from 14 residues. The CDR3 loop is CASSWRQDSYEQYF. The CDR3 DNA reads TGCGCCAGCAGCTGGCGACAAGACTCCTACGAGCAGTACTTC.

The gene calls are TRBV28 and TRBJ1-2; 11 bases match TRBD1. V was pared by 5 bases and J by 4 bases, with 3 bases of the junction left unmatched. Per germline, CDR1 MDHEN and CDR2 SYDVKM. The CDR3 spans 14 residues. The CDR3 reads CASSLGTGGYGYTF. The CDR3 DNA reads TGTGCCAGCAGTCTGGGGACAGGGGGCTATGGCTACACCTTC.

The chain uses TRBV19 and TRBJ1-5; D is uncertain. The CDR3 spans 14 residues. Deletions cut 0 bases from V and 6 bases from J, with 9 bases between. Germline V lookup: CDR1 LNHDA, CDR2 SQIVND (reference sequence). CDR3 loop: CASSIDSDPQPQHF. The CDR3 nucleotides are TGTGCCAGTAGTATAGACTCAGATCCTCAGCCCCAGCATTTT. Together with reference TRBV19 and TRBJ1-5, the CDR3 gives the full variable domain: DGGITQSPKYLFRKEGQNVTLSCEQNLNHDAMYWYRQDPGQGLRLIYYSQIVNDFQKGDIAEGYSVSREKKESFPLTVTSAQKNPTAFYLCASSIDSDPQPQHFGDGTRLSIL.